One and the same sample provided the 10 T cell receptor beta chains below, sequenced in a study of cytomegalovirus exposure and HLA in healthy donors. PCR was performed using 60 Vbeta and 13 Jbeta primers. The assay was immunoSEQ multiplex PCR, and TCRdb's table has in-frame clones only and misses some. The table records 150,000 to 200,000 clones, 81% of them present only once. The specimen was PBMCs. The receptor set was obtained from a young woman in good health and CMV-seropositive.

The V call is TRBV2, the J call TRBJ1-1; D not resolved. The CDR3 totals 14 residues. The V gene lost 10 bases and the J gene lost 4 bases, with 19 bases spanning the gap. CDR1 and CDR2 (germline): SNHLY, FYNNEI. CDR3 residues: CATRLEDGFTEAFF. In DNA form, the CDR3 reads TGTGCCACTCGACTAGAGGACGGATTCACTGAAGCTTTCTTT. Full variable domain (rest looked up from reference TRBV2 and TRBJ1-1): EPEVTQTPSHQVTQMGQEVILRCVPISNHLYFYWYRQILGQKVEFLVSFYNNEISEKSEIFDDQFSVERPDGSNFTLKIRSTKLEDSAMYFCATRLEDGFTEAFFGQGTRLTVV.

This chain joins TRBV7-2 and TRBJ1-2; the D is unclear. Trimming removed 3 bases from V and 3 bases from J, with 11 bases in between. The CDR3 covers 14 residues. The germline V gene has CDR1 SGHTA and CDR2 FQGNSA. CDR3 sequence reads: CASSFLVEDYGYTF. CDR3 sequence (DNA): TGTGCCAGCAGCTTCCTCGTTGAGGACTATGGCTACACCTTC.

In regard to this clone: At one of its ends the junction is not consistent with the germline gene, which may arise from a read error. The genes are TRBV13 and TRBJ2-2; the D gene is possibly TRBD1 (6 bases). This CDR3 is built from 16 residues. Per the germline V gene, CDR1 is PRHDT and CDR2 is FYEKMQ (reference sequence). The CDR3 DNA sequence: TGTGTCAGCAGCTTAGGCCTGGGGGCGCACACCGGGGAGCTGTTTTTT. Translating it yields CVSSLGLGAHTGELFF.

As DNA, the CDR3 is TGTGCCAGCAGTTGGACAGGGCACTACAATGAGCAGTTCTTC. This encodes CASSWTGHYNEQFF. This chain joins TRBV6-6 and TRBJ2-1; 8 bases are a match to TRBD1. CDR1 and CDR2 from the germline V gene are MNHNY and SVGAGI (reference sequence). The V and J ends lost 4 bases and 3 bases, in that order; junction bases with no gene match: 2. The CDR3 has 14 residues.

This sequence joins TRBV6-6 and TRBJ1-2; D is unclear. The CDR3 is made up of 14 amino acids. Trimming removed 4 bases from V and 5 bases from J, with 14 bases in between. Germline V gene sequence: CDR1 MNHNY, CDR2 SVGAGI (reference sequence). The CDR3 DNA reads as TGTGCCAGCAGTTCCATCCAGCGGCTATATGGCTACACCTTC. Translated: CASSSIQRLYGYTF.

V gene TRBV30 combines with J gene TRBJ1-6; 10 nucleotides match TRBD1. Germline-derived CDR1 and CDR2 are GTSNPN and SVGIG (reference sequence). With V trimmed by 2 bases and J by 0 bases, 4 bases remained unmatched. This CDR3 region has 17 residues. The CDR3, as DNA: TGTGCCTGGAGTTCCAGGACAGGGGGCTCCTATAATTCACCCCTCCACTTT. This sequence encodes CAWSSRTGGSYNSPLHF.

The rearrangement joins TRBV6-1 to TRBJ2-7, with TRBD1 matching over 11 bases. The CDR3 extends over 13 amino acids. Germline V lookup: CDR1 MNHNS, CDR2 SASEGT. V gave up 6 bases and J gave up 3 bases; unmatched junction bases: 1. The CDR3 nucleotides are TGTGCCAGCAGGGGGACAGGGGGCTACGAGCAGTACTTC. Encoded protein: CASRGTGGYEQYF.

This chain connects TRBV4-1 to TRBJ2-5; 10 bases map to TRBD2. Germline lookup yields CDR1 MGHRA and CDR2 YSYEKL. This CDR3 spans 18 amino acids. V lost 0 bases to trimming and J lost 0 bases; unmatched junction nucleotides: 7. The CDR3 reads CASSQEAWLAGDQETQYF. The CDR3 DNA is TGCGCCAGCAGCCAAGAAGCGTGGCTAGCGGGGGACCAAGAGACCCAGTACTTC.

This clone was counted a single time. CDR3 residues: CASSLTSGESETQYF. Here the CDR3 DNA reads TGTGCCAGCAGCTTAACTAGCGGGGAATCGGAGACCCAGTACTTC. V gene TRBV11-2 combines with J gene TRBJ2-5; 10 bases match TRBD2. The CDR3 is 15 residues long. Trimming cost V 2 bases and J 5 bases; bases outside gene matches: 5. The germline gives CDR1 SGHAT, CDR2 FQNNGV.

This clone came up a few times. The chain is built from TRBV6-1 and TRBJ2-6; weak D call: TRBD1 (5 bases). The CDR3 totals 15 residues. V dropped 6 bases and J dropped 4 bases, with 13 bases sitting between them. From germline, CDR1 is MNHNS and CDR2 SASEGT. Here the CDR3 DNA reads TGTGCCAGCAGCGCAGGGTCGGAAGGGGCCAACGTCCTGACTTTC. Its translation: CASSAGSEGANVLTF.